The 26 T cell receptor beta chains below all came from one sample that was sequenced in a study of spatial heterogeneity in lung cancer. TCRdb re-called the 5' RACE reads with MiXCR, one entry per CDR3 protein. The table includes about 38,000 distinct CDR3 sequences, 6% to 8% detected once. The time point: sample taken at primary tumor resection. Sequencing was performed on whole RNA extracted from tumor and nontumor lung tissue, or from frozen PBMC, and the material was left unsorted. Material: PBMCs, obtained at surgery. These receptor sequences come from a male donor with early-stage non-small cell lung cancer.

Many counts were recorded for this clonotype. The rearrangement joins TRBV4-1 to TRBJ2-2; 8 positions match TRBD1. The germline gives CDR1 MGHRA, CDR2 YSYEKL. After removal of 5 bases from V and 7 bases from J, the junction contained 6 bases not matched to a gene. The CDR3 extends over 14 amino acids. The CDR3 is CASSSGGFGGELFF. CDR3 bases: TGCGCCAGCAGCTCAGGGGGCTTTGGCGGGGAGCTGTTTTTT.

This clonotype was seen many times. This sequence joins TRBV6-5 and TRBJ2-3, with 11 bases aligning to TRBD1. CDR1 is MNHEY and CDR2 is SVGAGI in the germline V gene. The trim removed 0 bases at V and 9 bases at J, leaving 2 bases unmatched. The CDR3 totals 14 residues. CDR3 coding DNA: TGTGCCAGCAGTTACTCGGGGGACAGGGGGACGCAGTATTTT. This sequence encodes CASSYSGDRGTQYF.

This clonotype was detected ten times or more. This chain links TRBV20-1 with TRBJ2-4, with 11 bases that match TRBD2. The V and J ends lost 2 bases and 3 bases, in that order; junction bases with no gene match: 6. The CDR3 is 16 residues long. Germline V gene sequence: CDR1 DFQATT, CDR2 SNEGSKA (reference sequence). The CDR3 is CSARLAGGPGKNIQYF. The CDR3 DNA is TGCAGTGCTAGATTAGCGGGGGGGCCTGGCAAAAACATTCAGTACTTC.

The chain uses TRBV7-3 and TRBJ2-2, with 8 bases lining up with TRBD2. V gave up 6 bases and J gave up 7 bases; unmatched junction bases: 7. The CDR3 spans 14 residues. CDR1 is SGHTA, CDR2 FQGTGA, per germline. The CDR3, as DNA: TGTGCCAGCAGGAGGACTAGCCAGGTCGGGGAGCTGTTTTTT. It specifies CASRRTSQVGELFF.

Many counts were recorded for this clonotype. The gene calls are TRBV7-9 and TRBJ2-5, with D perhaps matching TRBD1 (5 bases). This CDR3 has 13 amino acids. V dropped 1 base and J dropped 5 bases, with 8 bases sitting between them. Germline loops: CDR1 SEHNR, CDR2 FQNEAQ (reference sequence). CDR3 sequence: CASSLDRIETQYF. The DNA of the CDR3 is TGTGCCAGCAGCTTAGACAGGATTGAGACCCAGTACTTC.

The gene calls are TRBV12-3 or TRBV12-4 and TRBJ2-3, with 7 bases lining up with TRBD2. CDR3 length equals 17 residues. V trimming: 3 bases; J trimming: 0 bases; junction bases outside the gene matches: 9. The CDR3 sequence is CASSLRRGITSTDTQYF. The CDR3 DNA sequence: TGTGCCAGCAGTTTGCGGCGGGGGATTACTAGCACAGATACGCAGTATTTT.

This clonotype was observed at least ten times. The V call is TRBV12-3 or TRBV12-4, the J call TRBJ2-2, with 9 bases lining up with TRBD2. The V gene end was trimmed by 8 bases and the J gene end by 2 bases; junction bases not matched to a gene: 9. CDR3 length equals 16 residues. In DNA form, the CDR3 reads TGTGCCAGCGTCATGCGCGGGGGGGTTAACACCGGGGAGCTGTTTTTT. Protein product: CASVMRGGVNTGELFF.

V gene TRBV2 combines with J gene TRBJ1-1; TRBD1 agrees at 8 bases. Unmatched junction bases numbered 5, after V lost 6 bases and J lost 2 bases. Germline-derived CDR1 and CDR2 are SNHLY and FYNNEI. The CDR3 is 14 amino acids. The CDR3 region has the DNA TGTGCCAGCAGCGGACAGGGTGGTAACACTGAAGCTTTCTTT. Protein product: CASSGQGGNTEAFF.

At least ten counts were recorded for this clonotype. The rearrangement uses TRBV12-3 or TRBV12-4 and TRBJ1-1; 8 bases agree with TRBD1. Trimming cost V 4 bases and J 2 bases; bases outside gene matches: 3. The CDR3 is made up of 14 amino acids. DNA for the CDR3: TGTGCCAGCAGTTCCGGGACAGGAAACACTGAAGCTTTCTTT. The encoded protein is CASSSGTGNTEAFF.

This clonotype has just a few counts. Germline is not matched at one junction end, which may reflect a read error. The chain joins TRBV6-5 to TRBJ2-5, with 8 bases lining up with TRBD2. Germline CDR1 MNHEY, CDR2 SVGAGI. This CDR3 comprises 16 residues. As DNA, the CDR3 is TGTGCCAGCACTTACGGGGGGGGACTCCCCATGGAGACCCAGTACTTC. Translation gives CASTYGGGLPMETQYF.

This clonotype was observed many times. The rearrangement links TRBV12-3 or TRBV12-4 to TRBJ1-2; D is undetermined. The CDR3 is 12 residues long. Trimming left V 5 bases short and J 2 bases short, with 6 bases between. Here the CDR3 reads CASSAENYGYTF. The DNA for the CDR3 is TGTGCCAGCAGTGCCGAGAACTATGGCTACACCTTC.

This clonotype showed up just a few times. The chain has TRBV29-1 and TRBJ2-3; no firm D call. The CDR3 is 15 amino acids. Germline loops: CDR1 SQVTM, CDR2 ANQGSEA. Trimming removed 7 bases from V and 4 bases from J, with 21 bases in between. CDR3 loop: CSGTRTSSFADTQYF. In DNA form, the CDR3 reads TGCAGCGGTACCAGGACCAGTAGTTTCGCAGATACGCAGTATTTT.

The table lists this clonotype with many counts. This rearrangement joins TRBV5-6 to TRBJ1-6; 10 bases map to TRBD1. The CDR3 totals 14 residues. J was trimmed by 10 bases and V by 6 bases; bases with no gene match: 7. The V gene's germline CDR1 is SGHDT and CDR2 YYEEEE. The CDR3 loop reads CASIGTGVRSPLHF. Here the CDR3 DNA reads TGTGCCAGCATCGGGACAGGGGTAAGGTCACCCCTCCACTTT.

The CDR3 DNA is TGCGCCAGCAGCCCGAGTGCAACTAATGAAAAACTGTTTTTT. Encoded protein: CASSPSATNEKLFF. The chain is built from TRBV5-1 and TRBJ1-4; D not certain. CDR1 SGHRS and CDR2 YFSETQ come from the germline V gene. Between the trimmed V and J ends, which lost 4 bases and 0 bases, there was a span of 7 bases. This CDR3 region has 14 residues. Supplemented by reference TRBV5-1 and TRBJ1-4, the full variable domain reads KAGVTQTPRYLIKTRGQQVTLSCSPISGHRSVSWYQQTPGQGLQFLFEYFSETQRNKGNFPGRFSGRQFSNSRSEMNVSTLELGDSALYLCASSPSATNEKLFFGSGTQLSVL.

There are a few counts of this clonotype. This rearrangement joins TRBV7-9 to TRBJ1-2, with TRBD1 identical over 12 bases. The CDR3 sequence is 16 residues long. J gave up 7 bases and V 6 bases, and 12 bases lay outside the gene matches. The germline V gene has CDR1 SEHNR and CDR2 FQNEAQ (reference sequence). CDR3 loop: CASSSTGTGGGSGYTF. The CDR3 region has the DNA TGTGCCAGCAGTTCTACTGGGACAGGGGGCGGGAGTGGCTACACCTTC.

This clonotype has ten or more counts. This sequence joins TRBV5-1 and TRBJ1-4; tentative D call: TRBD1 (5 bases). This CDR3 contains 17 residues. Trimming took off 4 bases at V and 1 base at J, with 17 bases between the two ends. Germline V lookup: CDR1 SGHRS, CDR2 YFSETQ. CDR3 in amino acids: CASSPRSGLRTNEKLFF. The DNA of the CDR3 is TGCGCCAGCAGCCCCCGATCGGGGCTAAGAACTAATGAAAAACTGTTTTTT.

This clonotype was seen once. This clone may be a read error of a much larger clone one base away. The chain carries TRBV7-2 and TRBJ1-1; D gene ambiguous. Germline CDR1 SGHTA, CDR2 FQGNSA. Trimming shortened V by 5 bases and J by 6 bases, and 19 bases separated the two germline ends. There are 15 residues in the CDR3. The DNA of the CDR3 is TGTGCCAGCAGCATCCAAGGAGGTCGTTCCCCTGAAGCTTTCTTT. This gives the protein CASSIQGGRSPEAFF.

This clonotype was counted a few times. This rearrangement joins TRBV7-2 to TRBJ2-3; a possible D gene is TRBD1 (6 bases). Germline assignment: CDR1 SGHTA and CDR2 FQGNSA. The germline V and J ends were trimmed by 4 bases and 2 bases, with 22 bases remaining between them. The CDR3 length is 18 residues. CDR3 nucleotides: TGTGCCAGCAGCTCCCTCCCTAACGGGGACACTAACACAGATACGCAGTATTTT. It codes for CASSSLPNGDTNTDTQYF.

This clonotype was observed at least ten times. The chain employs TRBV11-2 and TRBJ2-3; 13 bases are shared with TRBD2. The CDR3 is 15 residues long. V lost 5 bases to trimming and J lost 3 bases; unmatched junction nucleotides: 2. Germline V gene lookup returns CDR1 SGHAT and CDR2 FQNNGV. The CDR3 here is CASSGLAGATDTQYF. The CDR3 DNA follows: TGTGCCAGCAGCGGACTAGCGGGAGCTACAGATACGCAGTATTTT. The full variable domain, with the rest looked up from reference TRBV11-2 and TRBJ2-3, is EAGVAQSPRYKIIEKRQSVAFWCNPISGHATLYWYQQILGQGPKLLIQFQNNGVVDDSQLPKDRFSAERLKGVDSTLKIQPAKLEDSAVYLCASSGLAGATDTQYFGPGTRLTVL.

This clonotype was detected ten times or more. The CDR3 sequence: CASSFSGGAKTQYF. CDR3 nucleotide sequence: TGTGCCAGCAGTTTCTCGGGGGGCGCAAAGACCCAGTACTTC. The chain joins TRBV12-3 or TRBV12-4 to TRBJ2-5; D may be TRBD2 (7 bases). This CDR3 has 14 residues. V lost 3 bases, J lost 6 bases, and 14 bases lay in between.

This clonotype was seen at least ten times. This rearrangement joins TRBV20-1 to TRBJ1-5; D gene ambiguous. CDR3 length equals 14 residues. Trimming took 3 bases from V and 1 from J, leaving 10 bases between them. From germline, CDR1 is DFQATT and CDR2 SNEGSKA (reference sequence). CDR3 in DNA: TGCAGTGCTAGGCAGCCTGGAAGCAATCAGCCCCAGCATTTT. Its translation is CSARQPGSNQPQHF.

This clonotype was seen only a few times. The chain employs TRBV12-5 and TRBJ2-1; TRBD2 is a possible D gene (6 bases). CDR1 LGHNT and CDR2 FRNRAP come from the germline V gene. The CDR3 runs to 15 residues. V dropped 1 base and J dropped 6 bases, with 13 bases sitting between them. The CDR3 spells CASGLGRDSSNEQFF. The CDR3 DNA is TGTGCTAGTGGTTTGGGCCGGGACTCGAGCAATGAGCAGTTCTTC.

This clonotype has ten or more counts. The CDR3 DNA reads as TGTGCCAGCAGCTTGGCCTCGGGATCCTACTACGAGCAGTACGTC. Amino acid sequence: CASSLASGSYYEQYV. V is TRBV5-5 and J is TRBJ2-7; TRBD2 might be the D (5 bases). CDR1 and CDR2 from the germline V gene are SGHKS and YYEKEE (reference sequence). The CDR3 length is 15 residues. V dropped 0 bases and J dropped 3 bases, with 13 bases sitting between them.

This clonotype was observed a handful of times. The rearrangement uses TRBV11-2 and TRBJ1-1; D gene ambiguous. This CDR3 has 13 amino acids. The ends were cut back, 1 base at V and 7 bases at J, with 10 bases in the middle. CDR1 SGHAT and CDR2 FQNNGV come from the germline V gene. The CDR3 here is CASSLVEGSEAFF. CDR3 DNA: TGTGCCAGCAGCTTAGTAGAGGGAAGTGAAGCTTTCTTT.

The sample holds many counts of this clonotype. The J gene is TRBJ2-3, the V gene TRBV5-1; D unresolved. Per germline, CDR1 SGHRS and CDR2 YFSETQ. The CDR3 consists of 12 residues. V lost 3 bases and J lost 2, with 4 bases in between. In DNA, the CDR3 is TGCGCCAGCAGCTCTAACACAGATACGCAGTATTTT. This gives the protein CASSSNTDTQYF.

V gene TRBV12-3 or TRBV12-4 combines with J gene TRBJ1-1, with 7 bases fitting TRBD1. The V gene end was trimmed by 5 bases and the J gene end by 6 bases; junction bases not matched to a gene: 6. The CDR3 has 13 residues. The CDR3 reads CASSDREAAEAFF. Here the CDR3 DNA reads TGTGCCAGCAGTGACAGGGAGGCGGCTGAAGCTTTCTTT.